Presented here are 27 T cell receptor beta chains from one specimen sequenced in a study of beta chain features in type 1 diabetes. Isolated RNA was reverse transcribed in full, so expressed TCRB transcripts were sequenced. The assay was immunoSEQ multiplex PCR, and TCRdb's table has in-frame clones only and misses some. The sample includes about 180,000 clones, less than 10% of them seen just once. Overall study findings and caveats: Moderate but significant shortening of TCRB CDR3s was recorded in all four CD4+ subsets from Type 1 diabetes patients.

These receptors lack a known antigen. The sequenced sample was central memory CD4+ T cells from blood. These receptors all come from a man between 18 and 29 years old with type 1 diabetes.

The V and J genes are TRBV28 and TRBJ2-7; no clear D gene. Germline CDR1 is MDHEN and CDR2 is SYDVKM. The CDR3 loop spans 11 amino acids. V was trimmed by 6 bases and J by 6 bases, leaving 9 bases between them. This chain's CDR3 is CASRTTREQYF. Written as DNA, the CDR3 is TGTGCCAGCAGGACAACTCGCGAGCAGTACTTC.

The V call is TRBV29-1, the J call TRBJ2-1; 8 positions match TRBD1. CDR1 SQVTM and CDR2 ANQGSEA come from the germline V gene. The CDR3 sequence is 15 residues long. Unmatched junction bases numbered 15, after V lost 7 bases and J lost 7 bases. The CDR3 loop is CSALLLTGERNEQFF. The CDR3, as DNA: TGCAGCGCCCTCCTTCTGACAGGGGAGAGGAATGAGCAGTTCTTC.

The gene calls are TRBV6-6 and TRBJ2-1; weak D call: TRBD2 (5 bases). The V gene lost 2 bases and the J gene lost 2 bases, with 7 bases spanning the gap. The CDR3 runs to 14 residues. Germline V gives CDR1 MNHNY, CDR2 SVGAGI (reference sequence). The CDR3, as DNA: TGTGCCAGCAGTTACGAGGGCACCTACAATGAGCAGTTCTTC. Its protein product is CASSYEGTYNEQFF.

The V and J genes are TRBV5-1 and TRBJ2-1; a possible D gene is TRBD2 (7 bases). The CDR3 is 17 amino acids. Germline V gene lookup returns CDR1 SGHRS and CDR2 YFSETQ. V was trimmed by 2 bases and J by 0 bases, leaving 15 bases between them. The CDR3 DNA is TGCGCCAGCAGCTTCCTACAGGGAGGGGGCTCCTACAATGAGCAGTTCTTC. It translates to CASSFLQGGGSYNEQFF. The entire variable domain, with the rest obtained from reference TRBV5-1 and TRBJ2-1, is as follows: KAGVTQTPRYLIKTRGQQVTLSCSPISGHRSVSWYQQTPGQGLQFLFEYFSETQRNKGNFPGRFSGRQFSNSRSEMNVSTLELGDSALYLCASSFLQGGGSYNEQFFGPGTRLTVL.

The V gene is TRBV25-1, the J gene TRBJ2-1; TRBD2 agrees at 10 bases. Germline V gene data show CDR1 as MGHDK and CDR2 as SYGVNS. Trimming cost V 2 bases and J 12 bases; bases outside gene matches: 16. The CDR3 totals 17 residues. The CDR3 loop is CASSEPSIAGGQRRQFF. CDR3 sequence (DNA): TGTGCCAGCAGTGAACCCTCCATAGCGGGAGGCCAACGGCGGCAGTTCTTC.

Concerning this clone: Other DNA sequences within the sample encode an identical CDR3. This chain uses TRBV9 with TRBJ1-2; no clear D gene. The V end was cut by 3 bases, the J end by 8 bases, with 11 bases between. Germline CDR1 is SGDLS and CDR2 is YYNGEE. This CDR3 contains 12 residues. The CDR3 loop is CASSETFRGYTF. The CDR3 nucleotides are TGTGCCAGCAGCGAAACTTTTCGAGGCTACACCTTC.

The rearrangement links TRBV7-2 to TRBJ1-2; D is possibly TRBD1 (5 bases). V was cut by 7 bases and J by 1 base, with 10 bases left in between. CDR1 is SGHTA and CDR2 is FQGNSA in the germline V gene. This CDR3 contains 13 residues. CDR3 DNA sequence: TGTGCCAGCACCGCAGGGTATAACTATGGCTACACCTTC. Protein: CASTAGYNYGYTF.

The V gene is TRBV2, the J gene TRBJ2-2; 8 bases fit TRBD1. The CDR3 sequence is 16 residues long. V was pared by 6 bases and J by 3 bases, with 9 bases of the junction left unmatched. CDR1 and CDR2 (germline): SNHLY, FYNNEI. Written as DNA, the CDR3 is TGTGCCAGCAGCGAAACAGGGGGGACGTACACCGGGGAGCTGTTTTTT. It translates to CASSETGGTYTGELFF.

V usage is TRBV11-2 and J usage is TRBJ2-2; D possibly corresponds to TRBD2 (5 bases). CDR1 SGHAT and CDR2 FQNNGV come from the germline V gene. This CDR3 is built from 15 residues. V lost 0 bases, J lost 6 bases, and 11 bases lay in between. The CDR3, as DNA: TGTGCCAGCAGCTTAGACCCGGGTAGCGCCGGGGAGCTGTTTTTT. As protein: CASSLDPGSAGELFF.

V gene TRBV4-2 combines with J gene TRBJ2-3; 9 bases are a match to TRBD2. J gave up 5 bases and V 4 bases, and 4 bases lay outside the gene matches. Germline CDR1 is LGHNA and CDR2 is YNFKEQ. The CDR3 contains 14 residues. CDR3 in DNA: TGTGCCAGCAGCCTCACTAGCGGGTTAGATACGCAGTATTTT. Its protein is CASSLTSGLDTQYF.

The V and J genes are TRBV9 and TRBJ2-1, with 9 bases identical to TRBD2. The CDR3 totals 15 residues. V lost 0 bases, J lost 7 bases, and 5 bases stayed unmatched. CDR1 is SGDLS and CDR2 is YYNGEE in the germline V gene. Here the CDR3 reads CASSVGGAGGNEQFF. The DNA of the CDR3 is TGTGCCAGCAGCGTAGGAGGCGCGGGGGGGAATGAGCAGTTCTTC.

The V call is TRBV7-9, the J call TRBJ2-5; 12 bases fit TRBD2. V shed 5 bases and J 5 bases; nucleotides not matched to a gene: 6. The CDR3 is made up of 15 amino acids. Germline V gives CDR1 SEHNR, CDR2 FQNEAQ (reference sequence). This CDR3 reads CASSPLAGGGETQYF. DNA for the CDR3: TGTGCCAGCAGCCCCCTAGCGGGGGGGGGTGAGACCCAGTACTTC.

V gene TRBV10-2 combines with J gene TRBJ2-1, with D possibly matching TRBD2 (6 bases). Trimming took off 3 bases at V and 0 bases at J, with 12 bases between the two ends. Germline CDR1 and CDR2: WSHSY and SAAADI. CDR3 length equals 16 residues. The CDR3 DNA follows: TGCGCCAGCAGTGACCCTACTAGCTCCTCCTACAATGAGCAGTTCTTC. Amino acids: CASSDPTSSSYNEQFF.

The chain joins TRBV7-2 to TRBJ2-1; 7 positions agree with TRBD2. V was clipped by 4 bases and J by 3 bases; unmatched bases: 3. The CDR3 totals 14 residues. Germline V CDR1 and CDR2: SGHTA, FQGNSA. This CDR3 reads CASSYGTNYNEQFF. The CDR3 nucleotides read TGTGCCAGCAGCTATGGGACTAACTACAATGAGCAGTTCTTC.

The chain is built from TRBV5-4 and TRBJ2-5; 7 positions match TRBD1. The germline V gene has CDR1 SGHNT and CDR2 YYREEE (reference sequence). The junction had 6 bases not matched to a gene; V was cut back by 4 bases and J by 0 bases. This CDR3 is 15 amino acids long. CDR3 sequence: CASSITGTDQETQYF. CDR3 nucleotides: TGTGCCAGCAGCATCACGGGGACAGACCAAGAGACCCAGTACTTC.

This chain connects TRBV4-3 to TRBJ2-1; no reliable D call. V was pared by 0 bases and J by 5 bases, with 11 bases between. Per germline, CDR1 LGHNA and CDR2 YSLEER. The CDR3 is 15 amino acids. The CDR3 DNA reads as TGCGCCAGCAGCCAAGAGAGGCCGCACCACAATGAGCAGTTCTTC. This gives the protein CASSQERPHHNEQFF.

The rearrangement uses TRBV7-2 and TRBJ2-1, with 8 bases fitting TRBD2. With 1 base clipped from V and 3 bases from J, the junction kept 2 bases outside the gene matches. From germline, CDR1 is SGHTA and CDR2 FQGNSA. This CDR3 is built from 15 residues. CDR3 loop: CASSLDGTSYNEQFF. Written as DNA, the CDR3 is TGTGCCAGCAGCTTAGACGGGACTAGCTACAATGAGCAGTTCTTC.

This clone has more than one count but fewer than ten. The CDR3 region is CASSPSQAPYGYTF. CDR3 nucleotide sequence: TGTGCCAGCAGTCCCTCACAGGCACCCTATGGCTACACCTTC. The chain employs TRBV27 and TRBJ1-2, with D perhaps TRBD1 (5 bases). Trimming removed 5 bases at V and 4 bases at J, with 14 bases between. The CDR3 extends over 14 amino acids. Germline loops: CDR1 MNHEY, CDR2 SMNVEV (reference sequence).

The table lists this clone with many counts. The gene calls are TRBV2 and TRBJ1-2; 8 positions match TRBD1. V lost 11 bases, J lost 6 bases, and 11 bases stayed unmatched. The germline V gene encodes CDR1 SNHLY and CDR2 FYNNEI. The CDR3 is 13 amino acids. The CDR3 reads CASPRDRRNGYTF. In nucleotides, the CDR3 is TGTGCCTCGCCCCGGGACAGGAGAAATGGCTACACCTTC.

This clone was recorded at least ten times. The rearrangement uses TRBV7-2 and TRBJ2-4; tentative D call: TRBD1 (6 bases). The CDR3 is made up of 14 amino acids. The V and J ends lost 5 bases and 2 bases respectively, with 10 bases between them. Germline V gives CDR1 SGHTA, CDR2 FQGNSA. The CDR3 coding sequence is TGTGCCAGCAGCCTCAGGGGTACCAAAAACATTCAGTACTTC. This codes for CASSLRGTKNIQYF.

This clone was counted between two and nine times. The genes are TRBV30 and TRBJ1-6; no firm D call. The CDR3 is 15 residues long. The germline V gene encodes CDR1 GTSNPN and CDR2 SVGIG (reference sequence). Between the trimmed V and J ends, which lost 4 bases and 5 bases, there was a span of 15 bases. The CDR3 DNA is TGTGCCTGGACCGCGGCGGCGGTCAATAATTCACCCCTCCACTTT. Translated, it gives CAWTAAAVNNSPLHF. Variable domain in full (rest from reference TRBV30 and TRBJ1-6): SQTIHQWPATLVQPVGSPLSLECTVEGTSNPNLYWYRQAAGRGLQLLFYSVGIGQISSEVPQNLSASRPQDRQFILSSKKLLLSDSGFYLCAWTAAAVNNSPLHFGNGTRLTVT.

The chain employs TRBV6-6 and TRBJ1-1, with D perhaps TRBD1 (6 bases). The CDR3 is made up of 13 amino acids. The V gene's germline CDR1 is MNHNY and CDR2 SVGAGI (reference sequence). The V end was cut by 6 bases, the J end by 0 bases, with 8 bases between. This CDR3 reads CASRQGLNTEAFF. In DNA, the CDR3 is TGTGCCAGCAGACAGGGACTGAACACTGAAGCTTTCTTT.

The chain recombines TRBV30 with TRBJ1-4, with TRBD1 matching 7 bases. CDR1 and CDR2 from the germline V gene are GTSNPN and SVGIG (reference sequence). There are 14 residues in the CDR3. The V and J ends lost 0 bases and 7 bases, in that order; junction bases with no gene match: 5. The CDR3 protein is CAWSVGDSTEKLFF. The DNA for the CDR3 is TGTGCCTGGAGTGTTGGGGACAGTACTGAAAAACTGTTTTTT.

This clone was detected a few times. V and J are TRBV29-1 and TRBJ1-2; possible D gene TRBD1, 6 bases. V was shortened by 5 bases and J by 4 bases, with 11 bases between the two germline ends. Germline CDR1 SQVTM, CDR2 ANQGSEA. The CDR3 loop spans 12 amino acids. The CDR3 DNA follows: TGCAGCGTTCACTCGACAGGCTATGGCTACACCTTC. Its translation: CSVHSTGYGYTF.

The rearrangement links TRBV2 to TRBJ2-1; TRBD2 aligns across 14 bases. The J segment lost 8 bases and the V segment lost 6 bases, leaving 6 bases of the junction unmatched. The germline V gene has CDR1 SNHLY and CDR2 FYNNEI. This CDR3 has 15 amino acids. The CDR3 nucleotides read TGTGCCAGCAGGGCCGGACTAGCGGGAGGATATGAGCAGTTCTTC. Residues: CASRAGLAGGYEQFF. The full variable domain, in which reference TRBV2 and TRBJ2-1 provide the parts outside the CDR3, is EPEVTQTPSHQVTQMGQEVILRCVPISNHLYFYWYRQILGQKVEFLVSFYNNEISEKSEIFDDQFSVERPDGSNFTLKIRSTKLEDSAMYFCASRAGLAGGYEQFFGPGTRLTVL.

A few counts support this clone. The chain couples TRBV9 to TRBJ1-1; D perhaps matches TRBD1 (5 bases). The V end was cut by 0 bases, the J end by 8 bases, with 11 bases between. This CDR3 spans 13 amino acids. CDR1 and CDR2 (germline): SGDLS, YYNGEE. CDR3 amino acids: CASSVDGGSEAFF. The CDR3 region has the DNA TGTGCCAGCAGCGTAGACGGGGGATCCGAAGCTTTCTTT.

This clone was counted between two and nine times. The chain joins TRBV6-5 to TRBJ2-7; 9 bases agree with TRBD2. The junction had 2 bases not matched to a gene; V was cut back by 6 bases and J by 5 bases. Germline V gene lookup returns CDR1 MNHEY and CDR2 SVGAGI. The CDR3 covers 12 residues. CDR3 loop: CASRRGGNEQYF. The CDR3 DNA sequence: TGTGCCAGCAGGCGGGGGGGGAACGAGCAGTACTTC.